The 32 T cell receptor beta chains listed next were all sequenced from one sample in a study of human T cells and chemical hapten exposure. Indicated time point: patch test 3, about 24 weeks after DPC sensitization. Treatment described: therapeutic diphenylcyclopropenone sensitization with weekly scalp DPC. TCRdb processed the RACE reads anew with MiXCR; each CDR3 protein has one entry. The sample has just over 70,000 distinct CDR3 sequences; 11% are singletons. Source: whole blood, taken in connection with sensitization to the hapten diphenylcyclopropenone (DPC). These receptors all stem from a woman aged 50 to 60 with alopecia areata. Some clones in this sample may be carry-over from other donors' samples.

This clonotype showed up many times. The chain recombines TRBV18 with TRBJ2-3, with unresolved D. Germline CDR1 is KGHSH and CDR2 is LQKENI. The CDR3 is 13 residues long. Deletions cut 0 bases from V and 4 bases from J, with 5 bases between. CDR3 protein: CASSPPMADTQYF. The CDR3 region has the DNA TGTGCCAGCTCACCACCGATGGCAGATACGCAGTATTTT.

In its sample, this clonotype was seen many times. The chain employs TRBV28 and TRBJ1-5; the D is unclear. V lost 2 bases and J 5 bases, leaving 7 bases between the germline ends. CDR1 and CDR2 (germline): MDHEN, SYDVKM. The CDR3 consists of 13 residues. CDR3 amino acids: CASSLQPHQPQHF. The CDR3 region has the DNA TGTGCCAGCAGTTTACAGCCCCATCAGCCCCAGCATTTT.

This clonotype was observed many times. The chain joins TRBV28 to TRBJ1-6; D possibly corresponds to TRBD1 (5 bases). CDR3 length: 14 amino acids. Deletions cut 6 bases from V and 9 bases from J, with 15 bases between. Germline CDR1 MDHEN, CDR2 SYDVKM. As DNA, the CDR3 is TGTGCCAGCAGAAGGGACCGGTACTCTTCACCCCTCCACTTT. Translating gives CASRRDRYSSPLHF.

This sequence joins TRBV20-1 and TRBJ1-2; D may be TRBD1 (6 bases). This CDR3 contains 13 residues. V lost 2 bases to trimming and J lost 6 bases, with 13 bases between them. The germline V gene has CDR1 DFQATT and CDR2 SNEGSKA (reference sequence). The CDR3: CSARIQGYDGYTF. The CDR3 bases are TGCAGTGCTAGAATACAGGGATATGATGGCTACACCTTC.

The genes are TRBV5-1 and TRBJ2-3; tentatively, D is TRBD2 (5 bases). CDR1 SGHRS and CDR2 YFSETQ come from the germline V gene. There are 13 residues in the CDR3. Deletions cut 2 bases from V and 4 bases from J, with 8 bases between. In DNA, the CDR3 is TGCGCCAGCAGCTTAAAGGGAGCAGATACGCAGTATTTT. It specifies CASSLKGADTQYF.

This chain joins TRBV29-1 and TRBJ1-1; D ambiguous. V was trimmed by 2 bases and J by 8 bases, leaving 12 bases between them. The CDR3 extends over 12 amino acids. The germline gives CDR1 SQVTM, CDR2 ANQGSEA. In nucleotides, the CDR3 is TGCAGCGTTGAAAAATCGGCAGCCGAAGCTTTCTTT. Translated, it gives CSVEKSAAEAFF.

This clonotype occurred a few times. The genes are TRBV29-1 and TRBJ1-2, with D maybe TRBD1 (5 bases). From germline, CDR1 is SQVTM and CDR2 ANQGSEA. This CDR3 comprises 14 residues. Trimming removed 1 base at V and 5 bases at J, with 14 bases between. CDR3 nucleotide sequence: TGCAGCGTTGAAGCGAAGGGGATGGTATATGGCTACACCTTC. It translates to CSVEAKGMVYGYTF.

The gene calls are TRBV7-2 and TRBJ2-6; 12 bases map to TRBD1. The CDR3 length is 20 residues. Germline CDR1 is SGHTA and CDR2 is FQGNSA. The J segment lost 4 bases and the V segment lost 5 bases, leaving 15 bases of the junction unmatched. The CDR3 sequence: CASSNPRDRGRGGGANVLTF. Written as DNA, the CDR3 is TGTGCCAGCAGCAACCCCCGGGACAGGGGGCGCGGGGGAGGGGCCAACGTCCTGACTTTC.

This clonotype was seen ten or more times. The chain couples TRBV18 to TRBJ2-1, with 7 bases aligning to TRBD2. The CDR3 consists of 15 residues. Unmatched junction bases numbered 8, after V lost 5 bases and J lost 4 bases. Germline CDR1 reads KGHSH; CDR2 reads LQKENI. CDR3 sequence: CASSIGRESYNEQFF. The CDR3, as DNA: TGTGCCAGCTCAATCGGGCGGGAGAGTTACAATGAGCAGTTCTTC.

Of note for this clonotype: A read error is possible here, since a much larger clone lies one base away. The CDR3 DNA is TGTGCCAGCAGTTTATTGGCCGGGGGGGTATCGATGGACACTGAAGCTTTCTTT. Translated: CASSLLAGGVSMDTEAFF. V and J are TRBV12-3 or TRBV12-4 and TRBJ1-1, with D possibly TRBD1 on 5 matching bases. The CDR3 has 18 amino acids. V was shortened by 2 bases and J by 3 bases, with 22 bases between the two germline ends.

This clonotype was counted ten times or more. The chain recombines TRBV18 with TRBJ1-1; no clear D gene. Germline assignment: CDR1 KGHSH and CDR2 LQKENI. The CDR3 covers 13 residues. V was cut by 5 bases and J by 1 base, with 8 bases left in between. CDR3 in DNA: TGTGCCAGCTCAATCGGGGAGAACACTGAAGCTTTCTTT. Translated, it gives CASSIGENTEAFF.

This chain connects TRBV9 to TRBJ2-2; D possibly matches TRBD1 or TRBD2 (6 bases each). Trimming pared 2 bases from V and 4 bases from J, leaving 12 bases between. Germline loops: CDR1 SGDLS, CDR2 YYNGEE. The CDR3 extends over 15 amino acids. The CDR3 region has the DNA TGTGCCAGCAGCGTGGGGGGCGCCGTCACCGGGGAGCTGTTTTTT. Amino acid sequence: CASSVGGAVTGELFF. The full variable domain, in which reference TRBV9 and TRBJ2-2 provide the parts outside the CDR3, is DSGVTQTPKHLITATGQRVTLRCSPRSGDLSVYWYQQSLDQGLQFLIQYYNGEERAKGNILERFSAQQFPDLHSELNLSSLELGDSALYFCASSVGGAVTGELFFGEGSRLTVL.

This clonotype appeared a few times. CDR3 residues: CASSFHPPSNTEAFF. The CDR3 coding sequence is TGTGCCAGCAGTTTCCACCCCCCCAGTAACACTGAAGCTTTCTTT. The V and J genes are TRBV27 and TRBJ1-1; D remains unclear. The CDR3 is 15 residues long. V lost 3 bases to trimming and J lost 2 bases, with 13 bases between them. Germline V gene data show CDR1 as MNHEY and CDR2 as SMNVEV (reference sequence).

This clonotype was seen many times. The chain recombines TRBV7-9 with TRBJ1-2, with 8 bases fitting TRBD1. Germline trimming cut 5 bases from V and 8 bases from J; bases unmatched to any gene: 4. The CDR3 is 12 residues long. Germline V gives CDR1 SEHNR, CDR2 FQNEAQ (reference sequence). CDR3 sequence (DNA): TGTGCCAGCAGCCGGGACAGGCGGGGCTACACCTTC. Residues: CASSRDRRGYTF.

This clonotype was seen more than once but under ten times. The chain links TRBV21-1 to TRBJ2-7; TRBD1, the table's D call, was not compared with the DNA. TRBV21-1 is a recognized pseudogene. There are 12 residues in the CDR3. The CDR3 here is CASLAQGSEQYF. The DNA for the CDR3 is TGTGCCAGTCTAGCCCAGGGTTCCGAGCAGTACTTC.

The chain has TRBV29-1 and TRBJ2-7; 9 bases fit TRBD1. This CDR3 spans 14 amino acids. CDR1 is SQVTM, CDR2 ANQGSEA, per germline. V lost 7 bases, J lost 3 bases, and 10 bases stayed unmatched. The CDR3, as DNA: TGCAGCGCCAACTCCGGGACAGGGTTCTACGAGCAGTACTTC. It codes for CSANSGTGFYEQYF.

This clonotype was recorded at least ten times. CDR3 loop: CASAGDSPLHF. As DNA, the CDR3 is TGTGCCAGCGCGGGAGATTCACCCCTCCACTTT. The chain carries TRBV6-2 or TRBV6-3 and TRBJ1-6; D uncertain. The V gene lost 8 bases and the J gene lost 8 bases, with 7 bases spanning the gap. CDR1 MNHEY and CDR2 SVGEGT come from the germline V gene. The CDR3 consists of 11 residues.

This clonotype has only a few counts. The chain uses TRBV7-8 and TRBJ2-1, with D hard to call. The ends were cut back, 5 bases at V and 5 bases at J, with 19 bases in the middle. The CDR3 covers 16 residues. Germline lookup yields CDR1 SGHVS and CDR2 FQNEAQ. The CDR3 nucleotides read TGTGCCAGCAGCAGACTTCCTCTGTCTGCAAACAATGAGCAGTTCTTC. It encodes CASSRLPLSANNEQFF.

This chain connects TRBV5-4 to TRBJ1-1, with TRBD1 as a possible D gene (6 bases). V lost 4 bases and J lost 9, with 16 bases in between. The CDR3 totals 13 residues. Germline V gene lookup returns CDR1 SGHNT and CDR2 YYREEE (reference sequence). CDR3 DNA: TGTGCCAGCAGCCCCCGGGACACCCTACAAGCTTTCTTT. Its protein is CASSPRDTLQAFF.

This chain uses TRBV28 with TRBJ2-4, with D maybe TRBD2 (5 bases). Per the germline V gene, CDR1 is MDHEN and CDR2 is SYDVKM. V lost 3 bases to trimming and J lost 0 bases, with 9 bases between them. CDR3 length: 15 residues. This chain's CDR3 is CASSFPEGAKNIQYF. The CDR3 region has the DNA TGTGCCAGCAGTTTCCCCGAGGGAGCCAAAAACATTCAGTACTTC.

This clonotype was seen many times. A read error may account for a junction end that differs from germline. The chain has TRBV11-2 and TRBJ1-2; possible D gene TRBD1, 6 bases. Germline CDR1 and CDR2: SGHAT and FQNNGV. CDR3 size: 12 residues. The CDR3 DNA is TGTGCCAGCAGTCCCGGGGGGGCCCTTCTCGCCTTC. Translating it yields CASSPGGALLAF. The whole variable domain, filled in from reference TRBV11-2 and TRBJ1-2, reads EAGVAQSPRYKIIEKRQSVAFWCNPISGHATLYWYQQILGQGPKLLIQFQNNGVVDDSQLPKDRFSAERLKGVDSTLKIQPAKLEDSAVYLCASSPGGALLAFGSGTRLTVV.

This clonotype was recorded many times. This sequence joins TRBV6-2 or TRBV6-3 and TRBJ2-6, with 8 nucleotides matching TRBD1. Losses at the gene ends were 7 bases for V and 3 bases for J; bases not matched to a gene: 8. Germline CDR1 and CDR2: MNHEY and SVGEGT. The length of the CDR3 is 16 residues. CDR3 coding DNA: TGTGCCAGCACGACGGACAGGGAAGATGGGGCCAACGTCCTGACTTTC. It encodes CASTTDREDGANVLTF.

This clonotype was seen a few times. The chain links TRBV3-1 to TRBJ2-2, with D unclear. The CDR3 totals 13 residues. In germline, CDR1 is LGHDT, CDR2 YNNKEL (reference sequence). V was pared by 3 bases and J by 4 bases, with 6 bases between. The CDR3 DNA reads TGTGCCAGCAGCCAGAGTTTCACCGGGGAGCTGTTTTTT. This translates into CASSQSFTGELFF.

Only a few counts were recorded for this clonotype. This chain links TRBV12-3 or TRBV12-4 with TRBJ1-2, with unresolved D. The ends were cut back, 3 bases at V and 2 bases at J, with 10 bases in the middle. The CDR3 has 14 residues. The CDR3 DNA sequence: TGTGCCAGCAGTTTCAATAGCCAAAACTATGGCTACACCTTC. This codes for CASSFNSQNYGYTF.

Details on this clonotype: A read error may explain this, as a much larger clone is one base away. The chain carries TRBV5-1 and TRBJ2-7; D gene unclear. CDR3 length: 15 residues. Germline assignment: CDR1 SGHRS and CDR2 YFSETQ. CDR3 loop: CAGSLDATGPNEQYF. CDR3 coding DNA: TGCGCCGGCAGCTTGGATGCCACGGGCCCCAACGAGCAGTACTTC. The variable domain in full, with the rest retrieved from reference TRBV5-1 and TRBJ2-7, is KAGVTQTPRYLIKTRGQQVTLSCSPISGHRSVSWYQQTPGQGLQFLFEYFSETQRNKGNFPGRFSGRQFSNSRSEMNVSTLELGDSALYLCAGSLDATGPNEQYFGPGTRLTVT.

This clonotype appeared a few times. J is TRBJ1-2 and V is TRBV12-3 or TRBV12-4; D is ambiguous. The CDR3 loop spans 13 amino acids. The V and J ends lost 2 bases and 6 bases respectively, with 10 bases between them. This chain's CDR3 is CASSLSTPNGYTF. The CDR3 bases are TGTGCCAGCAGTTTATCGACCCCTAATGGCTACACCTTC.

This clonotype occurred many times. The gene calls are TRBV20-1 and TRBJ2-2; D possibly corresponds to TRBD2 (8 bases). Looked up from germline, CDR1 is DFQATT and CDR2 is SNEGSKA (reference sequence). Deletions cut 6 bases from V and 10 bases from J, with 24 bases between. The CDR3 sequence is 15 residues long. CDR3 residues: CSAPVSGLGGEELFF. CDR3 sequence (DNA): TGCAGTGCCCCCGTCTCGGGACTAGGGGGCGAGGAGCTGTTTTTT.

A few counts support this clonotype. This rearrangement joins TRBV27 to TRBJ2-7; D remains ambiguous. This CDR3 contains 13 residues. Germline values: CDR1 MNHEY, CDR2 SMNVEV (reference sequence). V lost 6 bases and J lost 2, with 11 bases in between. The CDR3 is CASSRGPTYEQYF. The CDR3, as DNA: TGTGCCAGCAGCCGAGGACCCACCTACGAGCAGTACTTC.

In its sample, this clonotype was seen many times. This rearrangement joins TRBV12-3 or TRBV12-4 to TRBJ1-1, with a tentative D call TRBD1 (6 bases). The CDR3 runs 13 residues. Trimming stripped 2 bases from V and 5 bases from J, with 9 bases between. The chain's CDR3 is CASSLRGWTEAFF. The CDR3 coding sequence is TGTGCCAGCAGTTTAAGGGGGTGGACTGAAGCTTTCTTT.

This clonotype turned up a few times. The chain carries TRBV6-6 and TRBJ2-5; D is unresolved. The germline V gene encodes CDR1 MNHNY and CDR2 SVGAGI (reference sequence). The CDR3 consists of 13 residues. V was trimmed by 4 bases and J by 4 bases, leaving 10 bases between them. The CDR3 DNA is TGTGCCAGCAGTTTTGGCGCCCCAGAGACCCAGTACTTC. Protein sequence: CASSFGAPETQYF.

This clonotype has just a few counts. V and J are TRBV4-1 and TRBJ2-3; 14 positions match TRBD2. The CDR3 runs to 19 residues. V lost 1 base and J lost 4; bases outside the gene matches: 10. Germline V CDR1 and CDR2: MGHRA, YSYEKL. In nucleotides, the CDR3 is TGCGCCAGCAGCCAAGTGGGACTAGCGGGGGCCGATCCCCCAGATACGCAGTATTTT. Its translation is CASSQVGLAGADPPDTQYF.

This chain connects TRBV11-3 to TRBJ2-1, with 9 nucleotides matching TRBD2. The trim removed 2 bases at V and 0 bases at J, leaving 2 bases unmatched. The CDR3 runs 16 residues. Germline CDR1 and CDR2: SGHNT and YENEEA. The CDR3 DNA sequence: TGTGCCAGCAGCTTATTAGCGGGAGCCTCCTACAATGAGCAGTTCTTC. Translation gives CASSLLAGASYNEQFF.